Listed below are T cell receptor beta chains from one sample, sequenced in a study of blood T cell repertoires in COVID-19. The table came from immunoSEQ multiplex PCR; TCRdb's copy has only in-frame clones and leaves some out. This table has 260,000 or so clones, roughly 85% appearing once. Sequenced input: PBMCs or T cells enriched from blood (not recorded which). The receptors here all came from a woman in her forties or fifties who had recovered from COVID-19. The CDR3 runs from the conserved cysteine through the conserved F or W. The D gene is left open where the match is weak. The listing skips clone size in some rows; elsewhere it reads once, few, many or a size class.

V,length,J,size,D,CDR3,DNA
TRBV2,13,TRBJ1-4,.,.,CASSGLTNEKLFF,TGTGCCAGCAGTGGGCTAACTAATGAAAAACTGTTTTTT
TRBV2,16,TRBJ1-2,.,TRBD1,CASSEGGDRGLYGYTF,TGTGCCAGCAGTGAAGGGGGGGACAGGGGCCTCTATGGCTACACCTTC
TRBV5-1,15,TRBJ2-2,few,TRBD2,CASSLAFGRAGELFF,TGCGCCAGCAGCTTGGCTTTTGGGAGGGCCGGGGAGCTGTTTTTT
TRBV6-5,15,TRBJ2-5,.,TRBD2,CASRDRSGRSETQYF,TGTGCCAGCAGAGACCGTAGCGGGAGGTCTGAGACCCAGTACTTC
TRBV27,14,TRBJ2-7,.,.,CASSFGTSHYEQYF,TGTGCCAGCAGTTTTGGGACTTCCCACTACGAGCAGTACTTC
TRBV29-1,11,TRBJ1-4,.,.,CSVRTGEKLFF,TGCAGCGTACGGACGGGGGAAAAACTGTTTTTT
TRBV7-2,17,TRBJ1-6,.,.,CASSLVQGEAQLRPLHF,TGTGCCAGCAGCTTAGTACAGGGTGAGGCGCAATTGAGGCCCCTCCACTTT
TRBV7-9,13,TRBJ2-2,.,.,CARTNRATGELFF,TGTGCCAGAACGAATCGCGCCACCGGGGAGCTGTTTTTT
TRBV27,14,TRBJ1-2,.,TRBD1,CASSPHRTGGGYTF,TGTGCCAGCAGTCCCCACCGGACAGGGGGCGGCTACACCTTC
TRBV30,17,TRBJ1-5,.,TRBD1,CAWSRLGQGDFGQPQHF,TGTGCCTGGAGTCGTTTGGGACAGGGGGATTTCGGTCAGCCCCAGCATTTT
TRBV28,12,TRBJ1-2,once,.,CASSPFEYGYTF,TGTGCCAGCAGCCCATTCGAGTACGGCTACACCTTC